The present entry profiles one T cell receptor (beta chain) with its context. No antigen is known for it. This CDR3 is also generated by other DNA sequences in the sample. CDR3 length: 12 amino acids. V was shortened by 4 bases and J by 1 base, with 7 bases between the two germline ends. Germline V gives CDR1 SQVTM, CDR2 ANQGSEA. This record belongs to a study of CD8+ T cells in alopecia areata. Study-level points and caveats: Patients showed less clear TCR sequence sharing than mice, possibly partly because of HLA diversity. Elevated clonality characterized lesional scalp relative to normal scalp, particularly in alopecia totalis/universalis.

Alopecia areata patients gave lesional scalp punch biopsies and peripheral blood samples. RNA extraction and reverse transcription yielded cDNA as sequencing template. Generated by immunoSEQ multiplex PCR, the TCRdb table keeps only in-frame clones and is missing some. This table holds 89,000 or so clones, 45% to 60% found once. The sequence was obtained from a human donor with alopecia areata. The specimen was NKG2D-high CD8+ T cells sorted from blood. The chain employs TRBV29-1 and TRBJ1-2; D is unresolved. The chain's CDR3 is CSVGQDNYGYTF. Written as DNA, the CDR3 is TGCAGCGTTGGTCAGGATAACTATGGCTACACCTTC.